This TCR beta chain is from a study of shared clonotypes between healthy human individuals. Study-level findings and limits: Several donors shared approximately 5% of their naive CD4 clonotypes.

The CDR3 contains 12 residues. Germline lookup yields CDR1 MNHEY and CDR2 SMNVEV (reference sequence). V was pared by 2 bases and J by 8 bases, with 6 bases between. Recent vaccinations or acute infections were absent in the healthy HIV-negative adult donors. The test was conducted at deep level. Only in-frame clones appear in the TCRdb table, and some are missing; sequencing was by immunoSEQ multiplex PCR. This table holds 2 million to 2.5 million clones, over 85% found once. In regard to this clone: The antigen is undetermined. Other DNA sequences in this specimen translate into the identical CDR3.

The sequenced sample consisted of naive CD4+ T cells from PBMCs. The sample's subset: CD45RA+ positively selected. The genes are TRBV27 and TRBJ1-4; D is uncertain. This receptor was identified in a man aged 18 to 29 in good health. Some clones in this sample may be carry-over from other donors' samples. The CDR3 DNA is TGTGCCAGCAGTTTAATTGGCGAAAAACTGTTTTTT. Residues: CASSLIGEKLFF.